Included here is one T cell receptor (beta chain) sequence, with context. These data belong to a study of blood T cell repertoires in COVID-19. Turning to the study itself: Samples representing acute and convalescent COVID-19 were sourced from the United States, Italy and Spain. PBMCs, B-cell-depleted T cells, or T cells were the source of the cDNA or gDNA that made up the material.

Per the original methods: Reference gene primer amplification yielded estimated nucleated cell counts. The data were produced by immunoSEQ multiplex PCR, yet TCRdb's version contains in-frame clones alone and is incomplete. That table gives V, J and clone size, and the DNA gave D and trimming. The repertoire consists of 200,000 to 250,000 clones, with approximately 87% occurring once and the leading ten covering approximately 6.2%. The CDR3 sequence is 13 residues long. Between the trimmed V and J ends, which lost 3 bases and 5 bases, there was a span of 10 bases. Germline V gene data show CDR1 as MRHNA and CDR2 as SNTAGT.

The sequence derives from a man in his 60s who had recovered from COVID-19. What was sequenced was peripheral blood. The chain joins TRBV6-4 to TRBJ1-1, with D possibly matching TRBD1 (6 bases). The CDR3, as DNA: TGTGCCAGCAGTGAGAACAGGGTAACTGAAGCTTTCTTT. Translation: CASSENRVTEAFF.